The clone carrying this T cell receptor (beta chain) has a single count. No antigen is known for it. From germline, CDR1 is DFQATT and CDR2 SNEGSKA (reference sequence). V was clipped by 5 bases and J by 4 bases, with 18 bases between them. The CDR3 has 14 amino acids. CDR3 and TCR beta VDJ profiling relied on a genomic DNA template. One entry per CDR3 protein results from TCRdb running MiXCR on the reads. The sample records roughly 420,000 distinct CDR3 sequences, approximately 70% being singletons. The sample originates from a study of CD8+CD57+ T cells in acquired aplastic anemia. Whole-study findings and limits: Researchers report that 25 to 30 CD8+ CDR3 sequences appeared in both patients and controls.

The specimen sequenced was sorted CD4+, CD8+, or CD8+CD57+ T cells (not recorded which) from PBMCs. This chain joins TRBV20-1 and TRBJ2-7, with TRBD2 as a possible D gene (6 bases). The clonotype originates from a human donor in good health, serving as a control. For the CDR3, the DNA is TGCAGTGCTGCAGGGTATCAAGGGACTTACGAGCAGTACTTC. This sequence encodes CSAAGYQGTYEQYF.